This T cell receptor (beta chain) stems from a study of cytomegalovirus exposure and HLA in healthy donors. This clone was seen once. This PCR relied on a set of 60 Vbeta primers and 13 Jbeta primers. The repertoire was sequenced with immunoSEQ multiplex PCR; TCRdb's copy has only in-frame clones and lacks some. The table lists about 200,000 clones, 80% to 85% of them singletons. The ends lost 4 bases at V and 3 bases at J; junction bases unmatched: 8. Germline V lookup: CDR1 SGDLS, CDR2 YYNGEE. CDR3 size: 16 residues. The chain recombines TRBV9 with TRBJ2-5; TRBD2 matches at 11 bases. This TCR was sampled from a young woman in good health and CMV-seronegative. Input material: PBMCs. CDR3 sequence reads: CASSLPKTSGKETQYF. For the CDR3, the DNA is TGTGCCAGCAGCTTACCCAAGACTAGCGGGAAAGAGACCCAGTACTTC.